The 14 T cell receptor beta chains reported below all come from one sample, sequenced in a study of blood T cells in healthy people across ages. Primers used in a second PCR of about 6 to 11 cycles were a sample-barcoded 5' primer and a J-beta primer mix. TCRdb processed the 5' RACE reads anew with MiXCR; each CDR3 protein has one entry. The sample includes roughly 1.9 million distinct CDR3 sequences, around 40% of them seen just once. What was sequenced was blood. The source is a human donor in good health.

This clonotype was detected only once. V and J are TRBV20-1 and TRBJ2-4; 10 bases map to TRBD1. The J call is doubtful: the DNA matches TRBJ2-7 better. Germline CDR1 is DFQATT and CDR2 is SNEGSKA (reference sequence). There are 14 residues in the CDR3. In nucleotides, the CDR3 is TGCAGTGCTAGGAGACAGGGGGCTTTAGACGAGCAGTACTTC. It codes for CSARRQGALDEQYF.

This rearrangement joins TRBV12-3 or TRBV12-4 to TRBJ2-3; D possibly uses TRBD1 or TRBD2 (5 bases each). The CDR3 is 16 amino acids. Trimming left V 3 bases short and J 7 bases short, with 20 bases between. CDR3 region: CASSLELSGGVYTQYF. For the CDR3, the DNA is TGTGCCAGCAGTTTGGAGTTGTCTGGGGGTGTGTATACGCAGTATTTT.

This chain links TRBV7-9 with TRBJ2-1, with D possibly matching TRBD1 (5 bases). The CDR3 runs 15 residues. Germline-derived CDR1 and CDR2 are SEHNR and FQNEAQ (reference sequence). V lost 11 bases to trimming and J lost 0 bases, with 17 bases between them. The CDR3 sequence is CACVAQGSSYNEQFF. CDR3 DNA: TGTGCCTGCGTCGCTCAGGGCAGCTCCTACAATGAGCAGTTCTTC.

This chain links TRBV5-1 with TRBJ1-4; D remains ambiguous. The CDR3 is 13 residues long. V was shortened by 5 bases and J by 5 bases, with 10 bases between the two germline ends. Per germline, CDR1 SGHRS and CDR2 YFSETQ. The CDR3 DNA is TGCGCCAGCAGAGTTGCGGGAAATGAAAAACTGTTTTTT. It yields the protein CASRVAGNEKLFF. Complete variable domain (other parts from reference TRBV5-1 and TRBJ1-4): KAGVTQTPRYLIKTRGQQVTLSCSPISGHRSVSWYQQTPGQGLQFLFEYFSETQRNKGNFPGRFSGRQFSNSRSEMNVSTLELGDSALYLCASRVAGNEKLFFGSGTQLSVL.

The table lists this clonotype with a few counts. This sequence joins TRBV4-1 and TRBJ1-2; D possibly corresponds to TRBD1 (5 bases). Between the trimmed V and J ends, which lost 1 base and 2 bases, there was a span of 8 bases. This CDR3 has 14 amino acids. Germline-derived CDR1 and CDR2 are MGHRA and YSYEKL. The CDR3 region is CASSQGGFNYGYTF. Here the CDR3 DNA reads TGCGCCAGCAGCCAAGGGGGGTTCAACTATGGCTACACCTTC.

The V call is TRBV4-2, the J call TRBJ2-5; D may match TRBD1 or TRBD2 (5 bases each). The end of the DNA is better explained by TRBJ2-7, so the J call may be wrong. This CDR3 comprises 13 residues. Germline V gives CDR1 LGHNA, CDR2 YNFKEQ. The CDR3 region is CASSRGDLNEQYF. As DNA, the CDR3 is TGTGCCAGCTCAAGAGGGGATCTCAACGAGCAGTACTTC.

The rearrangement uses TRBV15 and TRBJ1-4, with TRBD1 matching over 7 bases. The CDR3 extends over 13 amino acids. Germline V CDR1 and CDR2: LNHNV, YYDKDF (reference sequence). The V segment lost 4 bases and the J segment 13 bases; nucleotides outside the gene matches: 9. DNA for the CDR3: TGTGCCACCAGCACCTCGACAGGGAACGCACTGTTTTTT. It codes for CATSTSTGNALFF. Combining the CDR3 with reference TRBV15 and TRBJ1-4 gives the whole variable domain DAMVIQNPRYQVTQFGKPVTLSCSQTLNHNVMYWYQQKSSQAPKLLFHYYDKDFNNEADTPDNFQSRRPNTSFCFLDIRSPGLGDTAMYLCATSTSTGNALFFGSGTQLSVL.

In this sample, this clonotype turned up many times. The chain is built from TRBV12-3 or TRBV12-4 and TRBJ2-7; D possibly corresponds to TRBD2 (6 bases). The CDR3 is 14 amino acids. Trimming removed 3 bases from V and 0 bases from J, with 9 bases in between. This CDR3 is CASSFSGSSYEQYF. In DNA, the CDR3 is TGTGCCAGCAGTTTTAGCGGCAGCTCCTACGAGCAGTACTTC.

The rearrangement links TRBV27 to TRBJ2-1; D ambiguous. The CDR3 is made up of 15 amino acids. The V end lost 3 bases, the J end lost 0 bases, and 9 bases lay between the germline ends. From germline, CDR1 is MNHEY and CDR2 SMNVEV (reference sequence). The CDR3 loop reads CASSFVPSSYNEQFF. DNA of the CDR3: TGTGCCAGCAGTTTTGTCCCTAGCTCCTACAATGAGCAGTTCTTC.

This clonotype was picked up a small number of times. The chain uses TRBV20-1 and TRBJ1-6, with D perhaps matching TRBD1 (5 bases). In germline, CDR1 is DFQATT, CDR2 SNEGSKA (reference sequence). Trimming cost V 5 bases and J 7 bases, with 21 bases left between them. The CDR3 sequence is 16 residues long. In nucleotides, the CDR3 is TGCAGTGCTTTGTCCGACACACCGGGGCCAAATTCACCCCTCCACTTT. It encodes CSALSDTPGPNSPLHF.

This clonotype was counted between two and nine times. This chain links TRBV19 with TRBJ1-5, with D perhaps matching TRBD1 (6 bases). Germline V gene data show CDR1 as LNHDA and CDR2 as SQIVND (reference sequence). The CDR3 contains 13 residues. Trimming removed 9 bases from V and 6 bases from J, with 15 bases in between. The CDR3 DNA reads TGTGCCAGCAATCTGAGGGGGGTTCAGCCCCAGCATTTT. Protein product: CASNLRGVQPQHF.

CDR3 sequence: CASSYSGLAGIPQEQFF. The CDR3 region has the DNA TGTGCCAGCAGTTACTCCGGACTAGCGGGGATCCCACAGGAGCAGTTCTTC. This sequence joins TRBV6-6 and TRBJ2-1; 12 positions agree with TRBD2. Unmatched junction bases numbered 10, after V lost 0 bases and J lost 10 bases. CDR3 length equals 17 residues. Germline-derived CDR1 and CDR2 are MNHNY and SVGAGI (reference sequence).

This clonotype was observed a few times. The CDR3 loop is CASSQDTGLAGTQYF. As DNA, the CDR3 is TGCGCCAGCAGCCAAGATACAGGGTTGGCAGGTACGCAGTATTTT. The V call is TRBV4-3, the J call TRBJ2-3, with a weak D call TRBD1 (6 bases). Germline V CDR1 and CDR2: LGHNA, YSLEER. The CDR3 length is 15 residues. The germline V and J ends were trimmed by 0 bases and 8 bases, with 15 bases remaining between them.

Regarding this clonotype: One end of the junction does not line up with germline, which may come from a read error. The V gene is TRBV7-2, the J gene TRBJ2-3; D possibly corresponds to TRBD1 (5 bases). CDR3 length equals 15 residues. The germline gives CDR1 SGHTA, CDR2 FQGNSA. CDR3 protein: CASSLAPRGTYTQYF. The CDR3, as DNA: TGTGCCAGCAGCTTAGCCCCTAGGGGCACATATACGCAGTATTTT.